A selection of T cell receptor beta chains follows, all from one sample in a study of T cell responses to AZD1222 COVID-19 vaccine. Clones were sequenced by immunoSEQ multiplex PCR, and TCRdb holds only the in-frame ones, with some missing. The table shows 140,000 or so clones, with roughly 92% occurring only once. The sample in question was peripheral blood, obtained on day 0 of AZD1222 vaccination. Every receptor here comes from an adult in good health. The CDR3 runs from the conserved cysteine through the conserved F or W. Each record gives: D gene, clone size, V gene, J gene, CDR3 protein, CDR3 DNA. The D gene is left open where the match is weak. Clone sizes are given selectively: once, few, many, or a class where the clone is expanded.

>TRBD2|once|TRBV3-1/TRBV3-2|TRBJ2-1
CASSLAGGRNEQFF
TGTGCCAGCAGTCTAGCGGGAGGGAGGAATGAGCAGTTCTTC
>TRBD1|once|TRBV10-1|TRBJ2-5
CASSGDRVTETQYF
TGCGCCAGCAGTGGAGACAGGGTAACGGAGACCCAGTACTTC
>-|-|TRBV3-1/TRBV3-2|TRBJ2-7
CAVASWSLSEQYF
TGTGCCGTGGCGTCGTGGAGTCTTTCCGAGCAGTACTTC
>TRBD1|-|TRBV19|TRBJ1-2
CASREGAFTHGYTF
TGTGCCAGTAGAGAGGGGGCGTTTACCCATGGCTACACCTTC
>-|-|TRBV6-6|TRBJ1-3
CASSYDFYSGNTIYF
TGTGCCAGCAGTTACGACTTCTACTCTGGAAACACCATATATTTT
>-|-|TRBV28|TRBJ2-7
CASSFARRIYEQYF
TGTGCCAGCAGTTTTGCTCGCAGGATTTACGAGCAGTACTTC
>TRBD2|-|TRBV5-1|TRBJ2-2
CASSLGLAGRNTGELFF
TGCGCCAGCAGTCTGGGACTAGCGGGAAGAAACACCGGGGAGCTGTTTTTT
>-|-|TRBV4-1|TRBJ1-1
CASSQERRRRTFEAFF
TGCGCCAGCAGCCAAGAAAGGCGTCGGCGGACCTTTGAAGCTTTCTTT
>-|-|TRBV5-1|TRBJ2-3
CASSSPTGAFSTDTQYF
TGCGCCAGCAGCTCTCCTACCGGGGCATTTAGCACAGATACGCAGTATTTT
>TRBD1|once|TRBV6-5|TRBJ2-7
CASSRDRSLYEQYF
TGTGCCAGCAGTCGGGACAGGAGCCTCTACGAGCAGTACTTC
>-|few|TRBV11-2|TRBJ2-1
CASSLTRGSYNEQFF
TGTGCCAGCAGCTTAACGAGGGGCTCCTACAATGAGCAGTTCTTC
>TRBD1|-|TRBV2|TRBJ1-4
CASSEEGAEGEKLFF
TGTGCCAGCAGTGAAGAGGGGGCTGAGGGTGAAAAACTGTTTTTT
>-|few|TRBV14|TRBJ2-7
CASRPTGSGSYEQYF
TGTGCCAGCAGGCCTACAGGGAGCGGCTCCTACGAGCAGTACTTC
>TRBD1|-|TRBV6-5|TRBJ2-3
CASSLQGATDTQYF
TGTGCCAGCAGCCTACAGGGGGCCACAGATACGCAGTATTTT
>TRBD2|once|TRBV6-6|TRBJ2-2
CASSLRSGREGRRTGELFF
TGTGCCAGCAGTCTCCGGAGTGGGCGGGAGGGCCGTCGGACCGGGGAGCTGTTTTTT
>-|-|TRBV30|TRBJ1-6
CAWMSDNSPLHF
TGTGCCTGGATGTCAGACAATTCACCCCTCCACTTT
>-|-|TRBV4-1|TRBJ2-3
CASSQVGVPTDTQYF
TGCGCCAGCAGCCAAGTAGGAGTTCCCACAGATACGCAGTATTTT
>TRBD2|once|TRBV4-1|TRBJ2-2
CASSQVYSGRYTGELFF
TGCGCCAGCAGCCAAGTCTATAGCGGGAGGTACACCGGGGAGCTGTTTTTT
>-|-|TRBV4-1|TRBJ1-5
CASSPVGRGHGNQPQHF
TGCGCCAGCAGCCCTGTGGGGCGGGGGCATGGCAATCAGCCCCAGCATTTT
>-|few|TRBV5-1|TRBJ1-2
CASSLDTGYYGYTF
TGCGCCAGCAGCTTGGACACAGGGTACTATGGCTACACCTTC
>-|-|TRBV3-1/TRBV3-2|TRBJ2-5
CASSHQYGFLETQYF
TGTGCCAGCAGCCATCAGTATGGCTTCTTAGAGACCCAGTACTTC
>TRBD1|-|TRBV5-4|TRBJ1-2
CASSHRQGDAYGYTF
TGTGCCAGCAGCCACAGACAGGGGGATGCCTATGGCTACACCTTC
>-|-|TRBV11-2|TRBJ2-5
CASSSNRAETQYF
TGTGCCAGCAGCTCCAACAGGGCGGAGACCCAGTACTTC
>TRBD2|-|TRBV10-3|TRBJ2-1
CAISALPGLAGGYEQFF
TGTGCCATCAGTGCATTACCGGGACTAGCGGGTGGGTATGAGCAGTTCTTC
>-|-|TRBV2|TRBJ1-5
CASSESVARAQPQHF
TGTGCCAGCAGCGAAAGTGTGGCGCGAGCTCAGCCCCAGCATTTT
>-|-|TRBV24-1|TRBJ2-2
CATSDLHPARGELFF
TGTGCCACCAGTGATTTGCACCCGGCCCGCGGGGAGCTGTTTTTT
>-|-|TRBV4-1|TRBJ1-2
CASSQDGRGYGYTF
TGCGCCAGCAGCCAAGATGGACGGGGGTATGGCTACACCTTC
>TRBD1|-|TRBV7-3|TRBJ2-2
CASSATGGTGELFF
TGTGCCAGCAGCGCCACAGGGGGCACCGGGGAGCTGTTTTTT
>-|-|TRBV10-2|TRBJ2-7
CASIAGSSYEQYF
TGCGCCAGCATCGCGGGTAGCTCCTACGAGCAGTACTTC
>-|-|TRBV9|TRBJ1-2
CASSSAVTVRNYGYTF
TGTGCCAGCAGCTCAGCGGTGACAGTAAGAAACTATGGCTACACCTTC
>TRBD1|-|TRBV6-5|TRBJ1-2
CASSPGQGTYGYTF
TGTGCCAGCAGCCCGGGACAGGGTACTTATGGCTACACCTTC
>-|-|TRBV2|TRBJ1-2
CATSNSDGGGYTF
TGTGCCACCTCGAACTCCGACGGGGGAGGCTACACCTTC
>-|-|TRBV6-2/TRBV6-3|TRBJ1-5
CASSYSEGGPKHF
TGTGCCAGCAGTTATTCGGAAGGGGGGCCGAAGCATTTT
>-|-|TRBV18|TRBJ1-2
CASSPGDGYTF
TGTGCCAGCTCACCAGGGGACGGCTACACCTTC
>-|-|TRBV13|TRBJ2-6
CASSLNSRGANVLTF
TGTGCCAGCAGCTTGAATAGTAGGGGGGCCAACGTCCTGACTTTC